The 32 T cell receptor beta chains listed next were all sequenced from one sample in a study of technical replicates of blood from several donors. The method was immunoSEQ multiplex PCR; TCRdb's version includes in-frame clones alone and lacks a portion of them. The sample consists of roughly 80,000 clones, 90% to 95% of them appearing once. Sequenced material: T cells isolated from PBMCs. These receptors all stem from a human donor in good health.

This clone was counted only a few times. The chain couples TRBV28 to TRBJ1-1; the D gene is possibly TRBD1 (6 bases). Trimming left V 5 bases short and J 3 bases short, with 16 bases between. The CDR3 sequence is 15 residues long. CDR1 is MDHEN and CDR2 is SYDVKM in the germline V gene. The CDR3 region is CASSMKQGLYTEAFF. The CDR3, as DNA: TGTGCCAGCAGTATGAAACAGGGTCTGTACACTGAAGCTTTCTTT.

This clone was detected once. The chain recombines TRBV19 with TRBJ1-2; D ambiguous. Germline values: CDR1 LNHDA, CDR2 SQIVND (reference sequence). The V and J ends lost 3 bases and 6 bases respectively, with 11 bases between them. The CDR3 loop spans 13 amino acids. The CDR3 nucleotides read TGTGCCAGTAGTATGGAGGGTCGAGATGGCTACACCTTC. Protein product: CASSMEGRDGYTF.

This sequence joins TRBV7-2 and TRBJ2-1, with D tentatively TRBD2 (5 bases). Trimming removed 5 bases at V and 6 bases at J, with 11 bases between. This CDR3 spans 13 amino acids. Germline V gene sequence: CDR1 SGHTA, CDR2 FQGNSA. CDR3 coding DNA: TGTGCCAGCAGCCCACCCCGGGGCAATGAGCAGTTCTTC. It specifies CASSPPRGNEQFF.

V gene TRBV2 combines with J gene TRBJ2-5; TRBD1 matches at 8 bases. Germline lookup yields CDR1 SNHLY and CDR2 FYNNEI. The CDR3 is 15 residues long. J was trimmed by 1 base and V by 6 bases; bases with no gene match: 7. The CDR3 DNA follows: TGTGCCAGCAGCCCCAGACAGGGGCTCCAAGAGACCCAGTACTTC. This translates into CASSPRQGLQETQYF.

In its sample, this clone was seen once. V and J are TRBV13 and TRBJ2-1; TRBD2 matches at 8 bases. CDR3 length equals 16 residues. Germline-derived CDR1 and CDR2 are PRHDT and FYEKMQ (reference sequence). J lost 2 bases, V lost 4 bases, and 7 bases had no gene match. The CDR3 here is CASSSQAGDTYNEQFF. For the CDR3, the DNA is TGTGCCAGCAGCTCCCAAGCGGGAGATACCTACAATGAGCAGTTCTTC. The variable domain in full, with the rest retrieved from reference TRBV13 and TRBJ2-1, is AAGVIQSPRHLIKEKRETATLKCYPIPRHDTVYWYQQGPGQDPQFLISFYEKMQSDKGSIPDRFSAQQFSDYHSELNMSSLELGDSALYFCASSSQAGDTYNEQFFGPGTRLTVL.

The chain joins TRBV4-1 to TRBJ2-7; perhaps TRBD2 as D (6 bases). Germline V lookup: CDR1 MGHRA, CDR2 YSYEKL. This CDR3 has 13 residues. The V and J ends lost 1 base and 6 bases respectively, with 10 bases between them. This chain's CDR3 is CASSQGVGGEQYF. As DNA, the CDR3 is TGCGCCAGCAGCCAAGGGGTGGGGGGCGAGCAGTACTTC.

The J gene is TRBJ2-7, the V gene TRBV5-6, with D possibly TRBD2 on 6 matching bases. Trimming stripped 4 bases from V and 4 bases from J, with 9 bases between. The CDR3 sequence is 12 residues long. The V gene's germline CDR1 is SGHDT and CDR2 YYEEEE. In DNA, the CDR3 is TGTGCCAGCAGCGGGACTGAATACGAGCAGTACTTC. As protein: CASSGTEYEQYF.

The chain couples TRBV18 to TRBJ2-1; the match to TRBD2 covers 8 bases. Per germline, CDR1 KGHSH and CDR2 LQKENI. This CDR3 region has 14 residues. V shed 2 bases, J shed 15 bases, and the junction held 12 bases outside the gene matches. The CDR3 is CASSPSQREYRLFF. Here the CDR3 DNA reads TGTGCCAGCTCACCAAGTCAGCGGGAGTATCGGTTGTTCTTC.

V gene TRBV15 combines with J gene TRBJ2-5, with TRBD2 as a possible D gene (6 bases). This CDR3 region has 16 residues. The germline CDR1 and CDR2 sequences are LNHNV and YYDKDF (reference sequence). Trimming left V 3 bases short and J 1 base short, with 15 bases between. The CDR3 is CATSSPDSGIQETQYF. The CDR3 nucleotides are TGTGCCACCAGCAGCCCAGATAGCGGTATCCAAGAGACCCAGTACTTC.

V gene TRBV11-3 combines with J gene TRBJ1-1, with D uncertain. Germline lookup yields CDR1 SGHNT and CDR2 YENEEA. CDR3 size: 15 residues. Between the trimmed V and J ends, which lost 1 base and 1 base, there was a span of 10 bases. As DNA, the CDR3 is TGTGCCAGCAGCTTAGGCCCGGAGACGAACACTGAAGCTTTCTTT. Protein sequence: CASSLGPETNTEAFF. Drawing the rest from reference TRBV11-3 and TRBJ1-1, the complete variable domain is EAGVVQSPRYKIIEKKQPVAFWCNPISGHNTLYWYLQNLGQGPELLIRYENEEAVDDSQLPKDRFSAERLKGVDSTLKIQPAELGDSAVYLCASSLGPETNTEAFFGQGTRLTVV.

The rearrangement uses TRBV2 and TRBJ1-2; weak D call: TRBD1 (5 bases). V lost 8 bases to trimming and J lost 7 bases, with 17 bases between them. Germline CDR1 reads SNHLY; CDR2 reads FYNNEI. This CDR3 is 13 amino acids long. The CDR3, as DNA: TGTGCCAGCGGGCAGGGTGAACGGAGTGGCTACACCTTC. Protein sequence: CASGQGERSGYTF.

The rearrangement links TRBV6-6 to TRBJ1-3, with TRBD1 matching 7 bases. The CDR3 runs 14 residues. Germline-derived CDR1 and CDR2 are MNHNY and SVGAGI (reference sequence). V trimming: 6 bases; J trimming: 4 bases; junction bases outside the gene matches: 6. CDR3 sequence: CASRQGRWGNTIYF. CDR3 nucleotides: TGTGCCAGCAGACAGGGGAGATGGGGAAACACCATATATTTT.

The chain has TRBV28 and TRBJ1-2; TRBD1 aligns across 8 bases. V was clipped by 6 bases and J by 8 bases; unmatched bases: 8. The germline CDR1 and CDR2 sequences are MDHEN and SYDVKM. The CDR3 has 13 amino acids. As DNA, the CDR3 is TGTGCCAGCAGCTGGACAGGGAAGGAGGGCTACACCTTC. Protein product: CASSWTGKEGYTF.

The V call is TRBV6-1, the J call TRBJ2-7, with 13 bases aligning to TRBD2. CDR3 length equals 15 residues. The J segment lost 2 bases and the V segment lost 5 bases, leaving 3 bases of the junction unmatched. CDR1 and CDR2 from the germline V gene are MNHNS and SASEGT. The CDR3 DNA follows: TGTGCCAGCAGTCAGGGACTAGCGGGAACCTACGAGCAGTACTTC. It encodes CASSQGLAGTYEQYF.

The V gene is TRBV30, the J gene TRBJ1-2; D may be TRBD1 (6 bases). V shed 4 bases and J shed 2 bases, with 11 bases lying between them. Germline loops: CDR1 GTSNPN, CDR2 SVGIG (reference sequence). This CDR3 comprises 13 residues. The CDR3 reads CAWNYRENYGYTF. In DNA, the CDR3 is TGTGCCTGGAATTACAGGGAAAACTATGGCTACACCTTC.

The J gene is TRBJ2-3, the V gene TRBV7-3, with D possibly being TRBD2 (6 bases). This CDR3 region has 16 residues. Germline CDR1 SGHTA, CDR2 FQGTGA. Trimming took off 5 bases at V and 5 bases at J, with 20 bases between the two ends. CDR3 amino acids: CASSPSTSLGLDTQYF. Here the CDR3 DNA reads TGTGCCAGCAGCCCATCGACTAGTCTCGGGTTAGATACGCAGTATTTT. Full variable domain (missing parts from reference TRBV7-3 and TRBJ2-3): GAGVSQTPSNKVTEKGKYVELRCDPISGHTALYWYRQSLGQGPEFLIYFQGTGAADDSGLPNDRFFAVRPEGSVSTLKIQRTERGDSAVYLCASSPSTSLGLDTQYFGPGTRLTVL.

The genes are TRBV15 and TRBJ2-7, with 9 nucleotides matching TRBD2. After removal of 3 bases from V and 7 bases from J, the junction contained 13 bases not matched to a gene. The CDR3 has 16 amino acids. The germline CDR1 and CDR2 sequences are LNHNV and YYDKDF (reference sequence). CDR3 in amino acids: CATSSFRVAGAREQYF. In DNA, the CDR3 is TGTGCCACCAGCAGTTTTCGGGTAGCGGGAGCTCGGGAGCAGTACTTC.

The rearrangement links TRBV6-5 to TRBJ2-6, with no clear D. The CDR3 runs to 11 residues. Germline CDR1 and CDR2: MNHEY and SVGAGI. V was clipped by 8 bases and J by 13 bases, with 12 bases between them. The CDR3 here is CASGIYGVLTF. CDR3 coding DNA: TGTGCCAGCGGAATCTACGGGGTCCTGACTTTC.

This rearrangement joins TRBV2 to TRBJ1-5; no clear D. V was trimmed by 4 bases and J by 4 bases, leaving 11 bases between them. The V gene's germline CDR1 is SNHLY and CDR2 FYNNEI. This CDR3 has 14 residues. The CDR3 loop reads CASSVGSGNQPQHF. For the CDR3, the DNA is TGTGCCAGCAGTGTTGGGAGTGGGAATCAGCCCCAGCATTTT.

The chain combines TRBV7-2 with TRBJ2-1, with 9 positions matching TRBD2. After removal of 5 bases from V and 7 bases from J, the junction contained 12 bases not matched to a gene. CDR1 and CDR2 (germline): SGHTA, FQGNSA. The CDR3 length is 16 residues. This chain's CDR3 is CASSPLGGRAGNEQFF. The CDR3 coding sequence is TGTGCCAGCAGCCCTCTGGGCGGGAGGGCCGGTAATGAGCAGTTCTTC.

This chain links TRBV12-5 with TRBJ2-7; TRBD2 agrees at 7 bases. The junction had 6 bases not matched to a gene; V was cut back by 2 bases and J by 2 bases. This CDR3 region has 15 residues. Germline CDR1 and CDR2: LGHNT and FRNRAP. The CDR3 here is CASGLSWEGTYEQYF. In nucleotides, the CDR3 is TGTGCTAGTGGTTTGTCGTGGGAGGGAACCTACGAGCAGTACTTC. The full variable domain, rest sourced from reference TRBV12-5 and TRBJ2-7, is DARVTQTPRHKVTEMGQEVTMRCQPILGHNTVFWYRQTMMQGLELLAYFRNRAPLDDSGMPKDRFSAEMPDATLATLKIQPSEPRDSAVYFCASGLSWEGTYEQYFGPGTRLTVT.

The chain employs TRBV11-2 and TRBJ2-7, with D perhaps TRBD1 (5 bases). The CDR3 length is 15 residues. V gave up 3 bases and J gave up 0 bases, with 12 bases separating them. Germline V CDR1 and CDR2: SGHAT, FQNNGV. For the CDR3, the DNA is TGTGCCAGCAGCTTGCTACAGGCGTCCTCCTACGAGCAGTACTTC. This gives the protein CASSLLQASSYEQYF.

To note about this clone: One end of the junction fails to match germline, which may point to a read error. This chain links TRBV7-8 with TRBJ1-4, with no clear D. The CDR3 has 13 residues. In germline, CDR1 is SGHVS, CDR2 FQNEAQ. The CDR3 nucleotides read TGTGCCAGCAGCTTAGGGACTACTGAAAAACTGTTTTTT. This gives the protein CASSLGTTEKLFF.

This rearrangement joins TRBV7-3 to TRBJ2-1; D unclear. Trimming stripped 2 bases from V and 8 bases from J, with 10 bases between. This CDR3 spans 13 amino acids. CDR1 and CDR2 from the germline V gene are SGHTA and FQGTGA. The CDR3 is CASSLGLRYEQFF. For the CDR3, the DNA is TGTGCCAGCAGCTTAGGTTTGAGGTATGAGCAGTTCTTC.

This chain connects TRBV6-5 to TRBJ2-3; 9 bases map to TRBD2. This CDR3 has 15 residues. Germline CDR1 reads MNHEY; CDR2 reads SVGAGI. V lost 5 bases and J lost 6; bases outside the gene matches: 9. The CDR3 reads CASSPPGLASDTQYF. The CDR3 region has the DNA TGTGCCAGCAGTCCACCGGGACTAGCTTCCGATACGCAGTATTTT.

The chain couples TRBV9 to TRBJ1-2; D remains ambiguous. Germline lookup yields CDR1 SGDLS and CDR2 YYNGEE. Trimming stripped 0 bases from V and 4 bases from J, with 13 bases between. The CDR3 loop spans 15 amino acids. The CDR3 loop is CASSVDREIRYGYTF. The CDR3 coding sequence is TGTGCCAGCAGCGTAGACCGGGAAATACGCTATGGCTACACCTTC.

The chain employs TRBV7-2 and TRBJ1-5, with D possibly matching TRBD1 (5 bases). The germline V gene encodes CDR1 SGHTA and CDR2 FQGNSA. V shed 5 bases and J shed 3 bases, with 14 bases lying between them. The CDR3 sequence is 15 residues long. CDR3: CASSRWGGNNQPQHF. The CDR3 nucleotides are TGTGCCAGCAGCCGGTGGGGGGGGAACAATCAGCCCCAGCATTTT.

The CDR3 DNA is TGTGCCAGCAGTTTTGGAGGGGGCACTGGCTACACCTTC. It yields the protein CASSFGGGTGYTF. The chain links TRBV27 to TRBJ1-2; 7 nucleotides line up with TRBD1. The CDR3 length is 13 residues. Trimming took 3 bases from V and 7 from J; bases not matched to a gene: 5. Per germline, CDR1 MNHEY and CDR2 SMNVEV (reference sequence).

The chain joins TRBV11-3 to TRBJ2-3; tentative D call: TRBD2 (5 bases). The CDR3 has 17 amino acids. The V gene's germline CDR1 is SGHNT and CDR2 YENEEA. V gave up 0 bases and J gave up 4 bases, with 17 bases separating them. Here the CDR3 reads CASSLDGWGAEADTQYF. CDR3 in DNA: TGTGCCAGCAGCTTAGATGGATGGGGAGCCGAGGCAGATACGCAGTATTTT.

The chain combines TRBV25-1 with TRBJ1-2, with D perhaps matching TRBD1 (5 bases). This CDR3 is 13 amino acids long. Germline V gene lookup returns CDR1 MGHDK and CDR2 SYGVNS. V lost 1 base, J lost 5 bases, and 8 bases lay in between. The CDR3 reads CASSEFGAYGYTF. CDR3 DNA: TGTGCCAGCAGTGAATTTGGGGCTTATGGCTACACCTTC.

This chain connects TRBV10-3 to TRBJ1-2; TRBD1 aligns across 9 bases. The J segment lost 6 bases and the V segment lost 7 bases, leaving 9 bases of the junction unmatched. CDR1 and CDR2 from the germline V gene are ENHRY and SYGVKD. The CDR3 is 14 amino acids. CDR3 loop: CAITRDGTGNGYTF. CDR3 nucleotides: TGTGCCATCACCAGAGACGGGACAGGGAATGGCTACACCTTC.

The rearrangement uses TRBV29-1 and TRBJ1-1, with a tentative D call TRBD1 (6 bases). The CDR3 contains 12 residues. In germline, CDR1 is SQVTM, CDR2 ANQGSEA. V lost 1 base to trimming and J lost 3 bases, with 6 bases between them. The CDR3 DNA follows: TGCAGCGTTGAAGGACAGGACACTGAAGCTTTCTTT. Amino acid sequence: CSVEGQDTEAFF.